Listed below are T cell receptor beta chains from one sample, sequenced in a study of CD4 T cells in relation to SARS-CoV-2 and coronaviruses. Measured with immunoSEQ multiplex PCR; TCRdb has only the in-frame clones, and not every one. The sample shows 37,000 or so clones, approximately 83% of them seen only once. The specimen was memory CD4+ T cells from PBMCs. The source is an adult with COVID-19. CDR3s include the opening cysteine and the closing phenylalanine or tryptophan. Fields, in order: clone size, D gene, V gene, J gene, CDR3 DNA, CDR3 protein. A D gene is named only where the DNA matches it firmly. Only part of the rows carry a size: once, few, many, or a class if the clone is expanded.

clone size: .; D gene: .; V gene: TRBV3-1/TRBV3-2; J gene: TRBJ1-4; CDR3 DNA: TGTGCCAGCAGCCAATATCGAAAAAAACTGTTTTTT; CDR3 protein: CASSQYRKKLFF
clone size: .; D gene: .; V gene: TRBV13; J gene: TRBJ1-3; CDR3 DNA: TGTGCCAGCAGCTTTGACGAATACGCCGGAGGAAACACCATATATTTT; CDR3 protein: CASSFDEYAGGNTIYF
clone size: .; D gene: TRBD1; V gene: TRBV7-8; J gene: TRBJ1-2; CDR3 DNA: TGTGCCAGCAGCCCAAGGGTCCGGGACAGCAAAAAGGCTAACTATGGCTACACCTTC; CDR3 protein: CASSPRVRDSKKANYGYTF
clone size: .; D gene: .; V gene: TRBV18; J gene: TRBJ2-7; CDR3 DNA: TGTGCCAGCTCACCAAGACAGCCTAACACCTACGAGCAGTACTTC; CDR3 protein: CASSPRQPNTYEQYF
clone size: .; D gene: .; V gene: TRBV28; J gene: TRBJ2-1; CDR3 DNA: TGTGCCAGCAGTTTCCCCAGGGCGGTCCACAATGAGCAGTTCTTC; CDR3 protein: CASSFPRAVHNEQFF
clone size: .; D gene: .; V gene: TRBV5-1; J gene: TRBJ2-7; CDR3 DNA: TGCGCCAGCAGCTTGGGCACTAGCCGAGGCTACGAGCAGTACTTC; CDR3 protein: CASSLGTSRGYEQYF
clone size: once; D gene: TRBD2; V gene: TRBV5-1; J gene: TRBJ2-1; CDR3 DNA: TGCGCCAGCAGCTTGGGGCTAGCGGGAGGGATGTACAATGAGCAGTTCTTC; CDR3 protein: CASSLGLAGGMYNEQFF
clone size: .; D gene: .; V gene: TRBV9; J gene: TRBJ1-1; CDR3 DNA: TGTGCCAGCAGTCTAAGCCCCCCCTCACCAGGGCGCGACACTGAAGCTTTCTTT; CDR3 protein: CASSLSPPSPGRDTEAFF
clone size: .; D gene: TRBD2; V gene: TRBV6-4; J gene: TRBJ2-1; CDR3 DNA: TGTGCCAGCAGTGACTCTGAGGCTAGCGGGAGTAGTAAGAATGAGCAGTTCTTC; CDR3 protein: CASSDSEASGSSKNEQFF
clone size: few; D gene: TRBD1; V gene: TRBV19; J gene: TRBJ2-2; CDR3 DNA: TGTGCCAGTCAGGGGGCCGGGGAGCTGTTTTTT; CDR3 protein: CASQGAGELFF
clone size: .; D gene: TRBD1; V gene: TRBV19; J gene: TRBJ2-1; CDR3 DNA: TGTGCCAGTATCAATCCGGGACAGGGCCATTACAATGAGCAGTTCTTC; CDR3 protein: CASINPGQGHYNEQFF
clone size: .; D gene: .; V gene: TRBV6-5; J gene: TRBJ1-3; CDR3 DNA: TGTGCCAGCAGTCGTGGGGCCCACTCTGGAAACACCATATATTTT; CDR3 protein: CASSRGAHSGNTIYF
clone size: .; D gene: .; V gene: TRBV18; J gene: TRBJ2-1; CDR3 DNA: TGTGCCAGCTCACCCACTAGGAGCTCCTACAATGAGCAGTTCTTC; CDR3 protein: CASSPTRSSYNEQFF
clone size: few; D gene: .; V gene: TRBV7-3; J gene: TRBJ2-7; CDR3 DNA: TGTGCCAGCAGTCCAGGGGTTAACACCTACGAGCAGTACTTC; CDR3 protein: CASSPGVNTYEQYF
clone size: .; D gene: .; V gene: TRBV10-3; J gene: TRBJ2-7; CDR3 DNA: TGTGCCATCACCGATTCCTACGAGCAGTACTTC; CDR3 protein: CAITDSYEQYF
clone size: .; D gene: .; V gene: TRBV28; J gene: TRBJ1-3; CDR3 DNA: TGTGCCAGCAGTGGCCCCGGACAGTTGGGAAACACCATATATTTT; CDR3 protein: CASSGPGQLGNTIYF
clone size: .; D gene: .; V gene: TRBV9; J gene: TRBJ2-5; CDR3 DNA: TGTGCCAGCAGCGTAGACGGTTTTGGGGGCCTCCAAGAGACCCAGTACTTC; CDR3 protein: CASSVDGFGGLQETQYF
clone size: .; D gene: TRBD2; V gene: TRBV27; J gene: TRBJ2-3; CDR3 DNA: TGTGCCAGCAGTATGTTGGGACTAGCGGGAGAGACCGGAGATACGCAGTATTTT; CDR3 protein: CASSMLGLAGETGDTQYF
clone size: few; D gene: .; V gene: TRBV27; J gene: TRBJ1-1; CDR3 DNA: TGTGCCAGCAGTGCCAGGAGGGGAAGGGATACTGAAGCTTTCTTT; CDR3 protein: CASSARRGRDTEAFF
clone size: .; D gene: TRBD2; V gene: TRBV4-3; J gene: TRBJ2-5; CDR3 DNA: TGCGCCAGCAGCCAAGCGGGAGGTGGAGAGACCCAGTACTTC; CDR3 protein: CASSQAGGGETQYF
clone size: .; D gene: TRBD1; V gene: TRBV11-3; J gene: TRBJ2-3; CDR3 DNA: TGTGCCAGCAGCATCGGGACAGGGGAGGTAGATACGCAGTATTTT; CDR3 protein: CASSIGTGEVDTQYF
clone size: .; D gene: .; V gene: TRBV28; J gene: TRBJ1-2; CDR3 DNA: TGTGCCAGCTCCACCCTGCGGGCACGGCCTAACTATGGCTACACCTTC; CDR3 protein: CASSTLRARPNYGYTF
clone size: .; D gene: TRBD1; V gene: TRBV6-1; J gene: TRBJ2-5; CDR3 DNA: TGTGCCAGCAGTGAACAAGGGGACAGGGTTGAGACCCAGTACTTC; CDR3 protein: CASSEQGDRVETQYF
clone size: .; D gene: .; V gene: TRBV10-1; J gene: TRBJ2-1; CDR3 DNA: TGCGCCAGCAGTGAAGGGGCTCGCGATGAGCAGTTCTTC; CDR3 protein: CASSEGARDEQFF
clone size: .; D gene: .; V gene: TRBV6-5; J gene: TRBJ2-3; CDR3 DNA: TGTGCCAGCAGTTACTCGACGTGGGAGTCGCAGTATTTT; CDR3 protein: CASSYSTWESQYF
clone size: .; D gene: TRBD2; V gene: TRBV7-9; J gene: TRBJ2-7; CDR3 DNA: TGTGCCAGCAGCTCGGGGACTATTTACGAGCAGTACTTC; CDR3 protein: CASSSGTIYEQYF
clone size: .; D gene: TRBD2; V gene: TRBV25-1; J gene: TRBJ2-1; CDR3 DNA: TGTGCCAGCAGTGACGCGGGACTAGCGGGAGGGCCGGATGAGCAGTTCTTC; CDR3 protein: CASSDAGLAGGPDEQFF
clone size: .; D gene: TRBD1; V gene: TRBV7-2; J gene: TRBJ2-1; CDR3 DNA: TGTGCCAGCAGCGCAGGACAGGGGGTCTACAATGAGCAGTTCTTC; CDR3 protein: CASSAGQGVYNEQFF
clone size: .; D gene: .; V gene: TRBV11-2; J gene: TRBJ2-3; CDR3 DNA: TGTGCCAGCAGCTTAAGGGTGTCGGGAGCTAGTACAGATACGCAGTATTTT; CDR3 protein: CASSLRVSGASTDTQYF
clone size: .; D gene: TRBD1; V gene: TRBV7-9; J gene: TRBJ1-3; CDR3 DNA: TGTGCCAGCAGCTCAGACAGGGGAAGAAACACCATATATTTT; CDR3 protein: CASSSDRGRNTIYF
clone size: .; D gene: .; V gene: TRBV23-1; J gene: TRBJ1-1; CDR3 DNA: TGCGCCAGCAGACCGAGACAGGTAGCCATGAACACTGAAGCTTTCTTT; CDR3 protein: CASRPRQVAMNTEAFF
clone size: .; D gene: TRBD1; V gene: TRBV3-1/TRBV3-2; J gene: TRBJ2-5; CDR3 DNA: TGTGCCAGCAGTCGCGGGACAGGGGGCTGGCAAGAGACCCAGTACTTC; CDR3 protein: CASSRGTGGWQETQYF
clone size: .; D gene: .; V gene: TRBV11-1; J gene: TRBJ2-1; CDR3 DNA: TGTGCCAGCAGCTTCAGAACGGGAGTGGATGAGCAGTTCTTC; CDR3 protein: CASSFRTGVDEQFF
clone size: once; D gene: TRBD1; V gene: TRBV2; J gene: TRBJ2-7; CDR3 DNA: TGTGCCAGCAGGAAAGGCCCAGGGGGCAATTACGAGCAGTACTTC; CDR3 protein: CASRKGPGGNYEQYF
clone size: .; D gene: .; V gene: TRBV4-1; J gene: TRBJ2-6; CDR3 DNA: TGCGCCAGCAGCCGGACAGCCTGGGCCAACGTCCTGACTTTC; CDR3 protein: CASSRTAWANVLTF
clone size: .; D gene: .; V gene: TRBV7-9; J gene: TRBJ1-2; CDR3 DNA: TGTGCCAGCAGCTTAGCGAGAGACAGCTACAAGGGCTACACCTTC; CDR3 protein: CASSLARDSYKGYTF
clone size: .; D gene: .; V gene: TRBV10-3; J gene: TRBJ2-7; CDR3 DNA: TGTGCCATCAGTGAAAGACTAGACATTTATGGCGAGCAGTACTTC; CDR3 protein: CAISERLDIYGEQYF
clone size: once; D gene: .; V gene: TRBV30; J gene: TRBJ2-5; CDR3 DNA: TGTGCCTGGAGTGTACAGGAGACCCAGTACTTC; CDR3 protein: CAWSVQETQYF
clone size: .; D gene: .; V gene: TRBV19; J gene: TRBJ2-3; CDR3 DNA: TGTGCCAGTAGTATGAGTGAAAGCACAGATACGCAGTATTTT; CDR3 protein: CASSMSESTDTQYF
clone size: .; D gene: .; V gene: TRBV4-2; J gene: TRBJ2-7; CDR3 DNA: TGTGCCAGCAGCCAAGAGTACAGCGAGCCCTCCTACGAGCAGTACTTC; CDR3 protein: CASSQEYSEPSYEQYF
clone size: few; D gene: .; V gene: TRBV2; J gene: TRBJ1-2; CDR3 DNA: TGTGCCAGCAGCGCCGACAGGTTCAACGTTGGCTACACCTTC; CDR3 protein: CASSADRFNVGYTF
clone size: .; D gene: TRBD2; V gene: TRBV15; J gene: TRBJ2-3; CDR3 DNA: TGTGCCACCCGGACTAGCGGGATTTCAGATACGCAGTATTTT; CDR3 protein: CATRTSGISDTQYF
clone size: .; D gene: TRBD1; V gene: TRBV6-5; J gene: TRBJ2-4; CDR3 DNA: TGTGCCAGCACTCCTAGGGACAGCATTCAGTACTTC; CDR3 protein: CASTPRDSIQYF